The rows below give T cell receptor beta chains drawn from one sample of a study of T cells in narcolepsy. Measured with immunoSEQ multiplex PCR; TCRdb has only the in-frame clones, and not every one. The table shows tens of thousands of clones, with approximately 85% occurring only once. The sequenced material came from CD45RA- memory CD4+ T cells from PBMCs. Receptor source: a human donor with narcolepsy. Both conserved end residues are part of each CDR3. The D gene is left open where the match is weak. Clone size is given for some rows only: seen once, a few or many times, or a class if the clone is expanded.

size: NA; J: TRBJ2-6; V: TRBV25-1; D: NA; DNA: TGTGCCAGCATATCTGGGGCCAACGTCCTGACTTTC; CDR3: CASISGANVLTF
size: few; J: TRBJ1-4; V: TRBV6-6; D: TRBD1; DNA: TGTGCCAGCGTGCCACGACAGGGAGGAGGTGAAAAACTGTTTTTT; CDR3: CASVPRQGGGEKLFF
size: NA; J: TRBJ2-7; V: TRBV5-5; D: TRBD1; DNA: TGTGCCAGCACCGATTTTTCGGACAGGGGGCGATACGAGCAGTACTTC; CDR3: CASTDFSDRGRYEQYF
size: NA; J: TRBJ1-2; V: TRBV30; D: NA; DNA: TGTGCCTGGTCACGGCAGGGGTTGGGCTATGGCTACACCTTC; CDR3: CAWSRQGLGYGYTF
size: NA; J: TRBJ2-1; V: TRBV7-8; D: TRBD2; DNA: TGTGCCAGCAGCCCCTATAGGACTAGCGGGAAATACAATGAGCAGTTCTTC; CDR3: CASSPYRTSGKYNEQFF
size: NA; J: TRBJ2-1; V: TRBV5-1; D: TRBD2; DNA: TGCGCCAGCAGCTTGAGGGAACTAGCGGACTACAATGAGCAGTTCTTC; CDR3: CASSLRELADYNEQFF
size: few; J: TRBJ1-2; V: TRBV5-1; D: NA; DNA: TGCGCCAGCAGCTCGGGAATGGACGGCTACACCTTC; CDR3: CASSSGMDGYTF
size: NA; J: TRBJ2-6; V: TRBV7-8; D: NA; DNA: TGTGCCAGCAGCTTATGGGGCTCGGGCTCTGGGGCCAACGTCCTGACTTTC; CDR3: CASSLWGSGSGANVLTF
size: NA; J: TRBJ1-1; V: TRBV15; D: NA; DNA: TGTGCCACCAGCAGAGATAGAAGAGGTACTGAAGCTTTCTTT; CDR3: CATSRDRRGTEAFF
size: NA; J: TRBJ1-5; V: TRBV2; D: TRBD1; DNA: TGTGCCAGCATGTTAGGACAGGTGACCGATCCCCAGCATTTT; CDR3: CASMLGQVTDPQHF
size: NA; J: TRBJ1-1; V: TRBV7-9; D: NA; DNA: TGTGCCAGCAGAGGAGAGACTGAAGCTTTCTTT; CDR3: CASRGETEAFF
size: NA; J: TRBJ1-1; V: TRBV5-6; D: NA; DNA: TGTGCCAGCAGCCGAAAAGCAGGGGCCACTGAAGCTTTCTTT; CDR3: CASSRKAGATEAFF
size: NA; J: TRBJ2-1; V: TRBV7-8; D: TRBD2; DNA: TGTGCCAGCAGCCCTATAGCGGGAGGGGAGGGGGAGCAGTTCTTC; CDR3: CASSPIAGGEGEQFF